The 17 T cell receptor beta chains presented below share a single source sample, sequenced in a study of T cell responses to AZD1222 COVID-19 vaccine. The method was immunoSEQ multiplex PCR; TCRdb's version includes in-frame clones alone and lacks a portion of them. This sample carries fewer than 95,000 clones, 85% to 90% of them seen once, and the ten largest clones take roughly 29%. The material sequenced was peripheral blood, taken on day 0 of AZD1222 vaccination. The receptors were sampled from an adult in good health.

The chain carries TRBV11-2 and TRBJ2-3; 12 bases map to TRBD2. V lost 6 bases and J lost 0; bases outside the gene matches: 10. Germline V gene lookup returns CDR1 SGHAT and CDR2 FQNNGV. This CDR3 spans 18 amino acids. CDR3 DNA: TGTGCCAGCAGACCGACTAGCGGGAGAAGGTCTAGCACAGATACGCAGTATTTT. Amino acid sequence: CASRPTSGRRSSTDTQYF. Using reference TRBV11-2 and TRBJ2-3 for the parts outside the CDR3, the full variable domain is EAGVAQSPRYKIIEKRQSVAFWCNPISGHATLYWYQQILGQGPKLLIQFQNNGVVDDSQLPKDRFSAERLKGVDSTLKIQPAKLEDSAVYLCASRPTSGRRSSTDTQYFGPGTRLTVL.

Turning to this clone: A read error is possible here, since a much larger clone lies one base away. In nucleotides, the CDR3 is TGTGCCAGCGGCGTAGACTTAACCGTACGGGGCTACACCTTC. It codes for CASGVDLTVRGYTF. V and J are TRBV9 and TRBJ1-2, with unresolved D. CDR1 SGDLS and CDR2 YYNGEE come from the germline V gene. The CDR3 loop spans 14 amino acids.

This clone was picked up one time. The chain is built from TRBV2 and TRBJ2-3, with D possibly being TRBD2 (5 bases). CDR3 size: 13 residues. Between the trimmed V and J ends, which lost 8 bases and 2 bases, there was a span of 11 bases. The V gene's germline CDR1 is SNHLY and CDR2 FYNNEI. The CDR3 DNA sequence: TGTGCCAGCTACCAGCGGTCCACAGATACGCAGTATTTT. Protein sequence: CASYQRSTDTQYF.

The chain combines TRBV30 with TRBJ1-2; 8 bases fit TRBD1. This CDR3 region has 13 residues. With V trimmed by 1 base and J by 6 bases, 4 bases remained unmatched. CDR1 is GTSNPN and CDR2 is SVGIG in the germline V gene (reference sequence). The CDR3 spells CAWSGTGPDGYTF. In nucleotides, the CDR3 is TGTGCCTGGAGTGGGACAGGGCCTGATGGCTACACCTTC.

The chain employs TRBV27 and TRBJ2-2; 11 nucleotides match TRBD2. J lost 3 bases, V lost 6 bases, and 6 bases had no gene match. Germline V CDR1 and CDR2: MNHEY, SMNVEV (reference sequence). This CDR3 comprises 16 residues. CDR3 in amino acids: CASRAGTSGHTGELFF. In nucleotides, the CDR3 is TGTGCCAGCAGAGCCGGGACTAGCGGACACACCGGGGAGCTGTTTTTT.

This clone was counted a few times. The V gene is TRBV30, the J gene TRBJ1-2, with unresolved D. The germline V gene encodes CDR1 GTSNPN and CDR2 SVGIG (reference sequence). The CDR3 is made up of 13 amino acids. Between the trimmed V and J ends, which lost 0 bases and 2 bases, there was a span of 7 bases. The CDR3 reads CAWSVGTNYGYTF. CDR3 nucleotide sequence: TGTGCCTGGAGTGTAGGCACAAACTATGGCTACACCTTC.

Details on this clone: A far bigger clonotype differs at one base, so this is likely a read error. This chain joins TRBV9 and TRBJ1-1; D gene unclear. Germline lookup yields CDR1 SGDLS and CDR2 YYNGEE. This CDR3 comprises 12 residues. For the CDR3, the DNA is TGTGCCAGCGTTGGAGAGAACTCTGAAGCTTTCTTT. Translating gives CASVGENSEAFF.

The chain links TRBV24-1 to TRBJ2-5; TRBD1 matches at 8 bases. CDR1 and CDR2 from the germline V gene are KGHDR and SFDVKD. Trimming removed 4 bases from V and 2 bases from J; junction bases left unmatched: 2. This CDR3 region has 14 residues. This CDR3 reads CATSDWDRQETQYF. In DNA form, the CDR3 reads TGTGCCACCAGTGACTGGGACAGGCAAGAGACCCAGTACTTC.

This chain links TRBV6-4 with TRBJ1-4, with D possibly being TRBD1 (5 bases). Germline-derived CDR1 and CDR2 are MRHNA and SNTAGT. CDR3 length: 21 amino acids. Trimming pared 0 bases from V and 0 bases from J, leaving 23 bases between. CDR3 nucleotide sequence: TGTGCCAGCAGTGACTCTTACGGTATTGGGGCCGCCCCGCCAACTAATGAAAAACTGTTTTTT. It yields the protein CASSDSYGIGAAPPTNEKLFF.

This rearrangement joins TRBV6-1 to TRBJ1-1; D call uncertain. Trimming removed 2 bases from V and 2 bases from J, with 9 bases in between. Germline V gene sequence: CDR1 MNHNS, CDR2 SASEGT. CDR3 length: 14 residues. The CDR3, as DNA: TGTGCCAGCAGTGAAACTCCGGGTAACACTGAAGCTTTCTTT. Translated: CASSETPGNTEAFF.

This rearrangement joins TRBV4-1 to TRBJ1-1; D gene unclear. V lost 0 bases, J lost 4 bases, and 9 bases lay in between. The germline gives CDR1 MGHRA, CDR2 YSYEKL. There are 14 residues in the CDR3. Here the CDR3 reads CASSQETRITEAFF. In nucleotides, the CDR3 is TGCGCCAGCAGCCAAGAAACGAGGATCACTGAAGCTTTCTTT.

V is TRBV5-1 and J is TRBJ2-7; 9 nucleotides match TRBD1. Germline trimming cut 5 bases from V and 6 bases from J; bases unmatched to any gene: 9. The CDR3 is 14 amino acids. Per germline, CDR1 SGHRS and CDR2 YFSETQ. CDR3 in amino acids: CASRLGGQGPEQYF. The CDR3 DNA reads TGCGCCAGCAGGCTTGGCGGACAGGGGCCCGAGCAGTACTTC.

This sequence joins TRBV7-2 and TRBJ1-6, with D possibly being TRBD1 (6 bases). This CDR3 is built from 12 residues. The germline gives CDR1 SGHTA, CDR2 FQGNSA. V gave up 5 bases and J gave up 16 bases, with 15 bases separating them. The CDR3 region is CASSPTGQDLHF. The CDR3 DNA reads TGTGCCAGCAGCCCGACGGGACAAGATCTCCACTTT.

The CDR3 loop reads CASSARDATDTQYF. The CDR3 region has the DNA TGTGCCAGCAGCGCCCGGGACGCCACAGATACGCAGTATTTT. The gene calls are TRBV7-9 and TRBJ2-3; D tentatively fits TRBD1 or TRBD2 (5 bases each). Deletions cut 5 bases from V and 2 bases from J, with 11 bases between. The length of the CDR3 is 14 residues. Germline V gene lookup returns CDR1 SEHNR and CDR2 FQNEAQ (reference sequence).

This clone was detected once. This chain connects TRBV28 to TRBJ1-1; 9 bases align to TRBD1. The CDR3 covers 16 residues. The J segment lost 4 bases and the V segment lost 7 bases, leaving 13 bases of the junction unmatched. The germline gives CDR1 MDHEN, CDR2 SYDVKM. CDR3 sequence (DNA): TGTGCCAGCATCCCCCCGGACAGGGGAAGGGTCACTGAAGCTTTCTTT. It specifies CASIPPDRGRVTEAFF.

This chain links TRBV6-5 with TRBJ1-5, with no clear D. The CDR3 length is 13 residues. V was clipped by 2 bases and J by 2 bases, with 4 bases between them. Germline V gives CDR1 MNHEY, CDR2 SVGAGI. Written as DNA, the CDR3 is TGTGCCAGCAGTTACCCCGGCAATCAGCCCCAGCATTTT. Amino acid sequence: CASSYPGNQPQHF.

V gene TRBV24-1 combines with J gene TRBJ1-5; no reliable D call. CDR1 is KGHDR, CDR2 SFDVKD, per germline. The CDR3 sequence is 15 residues long. Trimming took 4 bases from V and 0 from J, leaving 9 bases between them. Here the CDR3 reads CATSEGSDSNQPQHF. Written as DNA, the CDR3 is TGTGCCACCAGTGAGGGCTCGGATAGCAATCAGCCCCAGCATTTT.